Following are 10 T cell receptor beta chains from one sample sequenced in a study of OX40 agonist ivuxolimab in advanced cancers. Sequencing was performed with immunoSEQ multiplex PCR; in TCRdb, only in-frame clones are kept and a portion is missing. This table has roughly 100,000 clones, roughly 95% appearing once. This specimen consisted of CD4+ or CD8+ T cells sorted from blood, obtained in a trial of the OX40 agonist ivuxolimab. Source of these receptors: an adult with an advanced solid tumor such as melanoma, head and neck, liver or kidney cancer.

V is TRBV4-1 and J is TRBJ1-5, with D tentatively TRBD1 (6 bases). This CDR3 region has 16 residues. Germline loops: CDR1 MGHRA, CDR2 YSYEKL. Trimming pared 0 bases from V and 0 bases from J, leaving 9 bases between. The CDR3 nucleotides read TGCGCCAGCAGCCAAGAAGGGGGGAATAGCAATCAGCCCCAGCATTTT. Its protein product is CASSQEGGNSNQPQHF.

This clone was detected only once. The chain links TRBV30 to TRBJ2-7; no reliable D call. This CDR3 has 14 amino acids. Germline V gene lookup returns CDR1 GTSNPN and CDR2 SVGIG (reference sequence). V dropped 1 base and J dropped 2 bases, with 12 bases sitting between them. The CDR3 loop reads CAWSDIGSAYEQYF. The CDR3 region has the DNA TGTGCCTGGAGTGACATAGGGTCCGCCTACGAGCAGTACTTC.

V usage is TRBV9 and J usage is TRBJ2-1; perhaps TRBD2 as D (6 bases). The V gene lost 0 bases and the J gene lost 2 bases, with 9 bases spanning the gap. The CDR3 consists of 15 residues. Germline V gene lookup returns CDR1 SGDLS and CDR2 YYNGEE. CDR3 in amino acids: CASSVGGLPYNEQFF. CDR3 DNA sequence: TGTGCCAGCAGCGTAGGGGGACTCCCCTACAATGAGCAGTTCTTC.

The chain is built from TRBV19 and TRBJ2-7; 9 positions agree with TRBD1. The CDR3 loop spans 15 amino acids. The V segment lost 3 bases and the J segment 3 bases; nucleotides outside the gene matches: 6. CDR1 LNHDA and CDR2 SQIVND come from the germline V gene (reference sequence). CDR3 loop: CASSMGTGSHYEQYF. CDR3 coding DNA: TGTGCCAGTAGTATGGGGACAGGGAGCCACTACGAGCAGTACTTC.

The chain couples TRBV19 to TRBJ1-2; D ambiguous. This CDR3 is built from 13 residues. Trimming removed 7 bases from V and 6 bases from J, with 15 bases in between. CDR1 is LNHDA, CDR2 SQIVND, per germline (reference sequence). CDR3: CASKAPSSDGYTF. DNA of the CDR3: TGTGCCAGTAAGGCCCCGTCGTCCGATGGCTACACCTTC.

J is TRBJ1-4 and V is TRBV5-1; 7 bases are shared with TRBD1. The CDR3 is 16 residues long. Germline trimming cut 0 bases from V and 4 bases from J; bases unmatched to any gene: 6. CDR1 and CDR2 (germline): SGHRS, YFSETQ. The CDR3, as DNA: TGCGCCAGCAGCTTGGGACAGGGATTTGGTAATGAAAAACTGTTTTTT. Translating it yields CASSLGQGFGNEKLFF.

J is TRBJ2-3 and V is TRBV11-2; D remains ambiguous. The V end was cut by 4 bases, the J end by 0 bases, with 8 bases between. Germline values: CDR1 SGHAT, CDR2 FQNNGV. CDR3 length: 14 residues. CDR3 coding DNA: TGTGCCAGCAGCTCACGGATAAGCACAGATACGCAGTATTTT. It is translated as CASSSRISTDTQYF.

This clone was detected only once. CDR3 DNA sequence: TGTGCCAGTAGTTCTGGGGGACTAGCCGAGCAGTACTTC. Protein: CASSSGGLAEQYF. The chain is built from TRBV19 and TRBJ2-7, with 9 bases identical to TRBD2. Per germline, CDR1 LNHDA and CDR2 SQIVND (reference sequence). CDR3 length: 13 residues. V was pared by 5 bases and J by 6 bases, with 5 bases of the junction left unmatched.

CDR3 bases: TGTGCCAGCAGCTCCCCCGGGACAGGGGGGGGCGAGCAGTACTTC. Amino acid sequence: CASSSPGTGGGEQYF. The V call is TRBV11-2, the J call TRBJ2-7; 11 bases map to TRBD1. The trim removed 4 bases at V and 6 bases at J, leaving 8 bases unmatched. The germline V gene has CDR1 SGHAT and CDR2 FQNNGV. The CDR3 has 15 amino acids.

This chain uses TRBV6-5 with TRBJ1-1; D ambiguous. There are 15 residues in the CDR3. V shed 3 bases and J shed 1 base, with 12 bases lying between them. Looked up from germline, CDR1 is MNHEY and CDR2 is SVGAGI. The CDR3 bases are TGTGCCAGCAGTTATCGTACCCCGGGGAACACTGAAGCTTTCTTT. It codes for CASSYRTPGNTEAFF.